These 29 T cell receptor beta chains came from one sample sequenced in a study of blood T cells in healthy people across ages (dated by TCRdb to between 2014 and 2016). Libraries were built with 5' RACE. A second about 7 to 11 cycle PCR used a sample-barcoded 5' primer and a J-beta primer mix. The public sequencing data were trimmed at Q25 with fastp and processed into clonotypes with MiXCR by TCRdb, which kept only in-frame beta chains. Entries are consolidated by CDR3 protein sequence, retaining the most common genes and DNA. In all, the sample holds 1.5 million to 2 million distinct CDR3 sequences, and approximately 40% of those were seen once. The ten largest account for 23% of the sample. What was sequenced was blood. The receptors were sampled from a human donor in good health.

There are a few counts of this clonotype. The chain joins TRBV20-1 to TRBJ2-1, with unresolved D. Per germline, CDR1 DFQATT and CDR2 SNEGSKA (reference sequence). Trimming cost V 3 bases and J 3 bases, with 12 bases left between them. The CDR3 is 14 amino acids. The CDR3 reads CSASSVGNYNEQFF. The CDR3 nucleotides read TGCAGTGCTAGCTCGGTCGGTAACTACAATGAGCAGTTCTTC.

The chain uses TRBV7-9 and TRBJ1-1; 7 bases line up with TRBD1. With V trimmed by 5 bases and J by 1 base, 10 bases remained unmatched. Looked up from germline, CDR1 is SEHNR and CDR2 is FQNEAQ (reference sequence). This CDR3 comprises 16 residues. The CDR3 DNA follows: TGTGCCAGCAGCGCAAAGGGACAGCTTTCGAACACTGAAGCTTTCTTT. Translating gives CASSAKGQLSNTEAFF.

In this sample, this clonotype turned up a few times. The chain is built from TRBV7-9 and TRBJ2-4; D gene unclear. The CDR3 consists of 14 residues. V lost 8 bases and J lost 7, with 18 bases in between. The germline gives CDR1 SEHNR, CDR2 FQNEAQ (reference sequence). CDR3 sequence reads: CASASRAQGNIQYF. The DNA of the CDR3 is TGTGCCAGCGCCTCTCGGGCCCAAGGGAACATTCAGTACTTC.

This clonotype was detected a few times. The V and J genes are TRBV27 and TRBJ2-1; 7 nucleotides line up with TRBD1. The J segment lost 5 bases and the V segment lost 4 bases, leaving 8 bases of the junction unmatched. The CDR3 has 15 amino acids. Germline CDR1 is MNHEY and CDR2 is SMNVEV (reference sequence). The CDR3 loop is CASSYWQGVDNEQFF. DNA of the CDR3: TGTGCCAGCAGTTATTGGCAGGGGGTTGACAATGAGCAGTTCTTC.

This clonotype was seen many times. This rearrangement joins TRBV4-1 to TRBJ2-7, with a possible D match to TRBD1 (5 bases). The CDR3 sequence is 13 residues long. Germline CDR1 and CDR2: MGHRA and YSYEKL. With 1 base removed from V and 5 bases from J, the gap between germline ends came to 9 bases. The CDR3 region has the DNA TGCGCCAGCAGCCAAGTGGGGCACAACGAGCAGTACTTC. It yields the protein CASSQVGHNEQYF.

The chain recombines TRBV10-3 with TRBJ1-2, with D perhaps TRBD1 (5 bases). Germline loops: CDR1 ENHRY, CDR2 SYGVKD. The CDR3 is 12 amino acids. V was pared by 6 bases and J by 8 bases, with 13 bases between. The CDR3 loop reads CAISDSAGGYTF. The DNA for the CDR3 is TGTGCCATCAGCGACAGCGCCGGGGGCTACACCTTC.

CDR3 sequence reads: CSARVTYYGYTF. In DNA form, the CDR3 reads TGCAGTGCTAGAGTGACCTACTATGGCTACACCTTC. This chain joins TRBV20-1 and TRBJ1-2; D not resolved. V lost 1 base and J 3 bases, leaving 6 bases between the germline ends. CDR3 size: 12 residues. Germline V lookup: CDR1 DFQATT, CDR2 SNEGSKA (reference sequence).

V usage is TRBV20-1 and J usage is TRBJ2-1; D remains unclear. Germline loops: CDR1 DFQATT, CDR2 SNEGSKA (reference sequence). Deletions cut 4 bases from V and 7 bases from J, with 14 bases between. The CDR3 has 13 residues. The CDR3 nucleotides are TGCAGTGCTATGAATCCTCGGGCGAATGAGCAGTTCTTC. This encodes CSAMNPRANEQFF.

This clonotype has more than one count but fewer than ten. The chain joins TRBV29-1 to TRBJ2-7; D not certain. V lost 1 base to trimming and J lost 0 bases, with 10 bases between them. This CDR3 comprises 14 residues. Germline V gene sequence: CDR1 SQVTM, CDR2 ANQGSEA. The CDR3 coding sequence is TGCAGCGTTGAAGGGCAGTTGGGCTCCTACGAGCAGTACTTC. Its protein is CSVEGQLGSYEQYF.

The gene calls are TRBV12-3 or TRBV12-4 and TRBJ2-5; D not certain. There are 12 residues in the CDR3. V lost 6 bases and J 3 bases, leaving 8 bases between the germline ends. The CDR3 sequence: CASSQIKETQYF. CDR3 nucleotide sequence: TGTGCCAGCAGCCAGATAAAAGAGACCCAGTACTTC.

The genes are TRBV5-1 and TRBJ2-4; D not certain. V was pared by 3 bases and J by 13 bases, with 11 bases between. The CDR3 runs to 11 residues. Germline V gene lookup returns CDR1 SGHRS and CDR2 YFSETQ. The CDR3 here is CASSSGHQQYF. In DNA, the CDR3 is TGCGCCAGCAGCTCCGGCCACCAGCAGTACTTC. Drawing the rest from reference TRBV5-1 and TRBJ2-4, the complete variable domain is KAGVTQTPRYLIKTRGQQVTLSCSPISGHRSVSWYQQTPGQGLQFLFEYFSETQRNKGNFPGRFSGRQFSNSRSEMNVSTLELGDSALYLCASSSGHQQYFGAGTRLSVL.

CDR3 DNA sequence: TGCAGCGTTGGAACCCCCGGGACAGGGTTAGAGCAGTACTTC. As protein: CSVGTPGTGLEQYF. The chain links TRBV29-1 to TRBJ2-5, with 9 bases fitting TRBD1. Germline loops: CDR1 SQVTM, CDR2 ANQGSEA. Trimming removed 4 bases from V and 11 bases from J; junction bases left unmatched: 14. The CDR3 has 14 residues.

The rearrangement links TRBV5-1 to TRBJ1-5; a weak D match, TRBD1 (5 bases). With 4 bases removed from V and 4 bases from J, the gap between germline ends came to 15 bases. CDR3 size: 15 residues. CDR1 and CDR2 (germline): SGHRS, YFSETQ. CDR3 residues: CASSPGHELNQPQHF. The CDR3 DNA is TGCGCCAGCAGCCCAGGACACGAATTGAATCAGCCCCAGCATTTT.

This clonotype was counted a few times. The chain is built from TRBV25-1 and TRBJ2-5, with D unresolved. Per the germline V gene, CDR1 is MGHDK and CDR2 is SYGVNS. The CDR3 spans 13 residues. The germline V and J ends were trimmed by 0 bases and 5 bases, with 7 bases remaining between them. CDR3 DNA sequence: TGTGCCAGCAGTGAATATTGGTGGGAGACCCAGTACTTC. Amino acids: CASSEYWWETQYF.

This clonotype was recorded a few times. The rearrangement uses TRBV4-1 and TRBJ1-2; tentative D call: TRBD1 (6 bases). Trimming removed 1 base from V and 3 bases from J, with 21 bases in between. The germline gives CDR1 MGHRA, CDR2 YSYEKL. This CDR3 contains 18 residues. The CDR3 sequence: CASSQGMAGDYLDYGYTF. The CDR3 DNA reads TGCGCCAGCAGCCAAGGAATGGCAGGGGACTATTTGGACTATGGCTACACCTTC.

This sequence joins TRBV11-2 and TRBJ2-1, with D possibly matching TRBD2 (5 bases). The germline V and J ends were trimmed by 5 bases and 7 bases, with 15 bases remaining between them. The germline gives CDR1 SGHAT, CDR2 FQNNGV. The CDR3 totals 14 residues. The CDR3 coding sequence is TGTGCCAGCAGCCCGATCCAAAGCGGAAATGAGCAGTTCTTC. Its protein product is CASSPIQSGNEQFF.

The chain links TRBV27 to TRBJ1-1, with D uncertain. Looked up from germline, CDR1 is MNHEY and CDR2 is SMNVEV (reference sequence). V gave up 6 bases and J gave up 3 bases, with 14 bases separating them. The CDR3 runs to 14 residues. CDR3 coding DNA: TGTGCCAGCAGCATCAGCAGAGACTACACTGAAGCTTTCTTT. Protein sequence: CASSISRDYTEAFF.

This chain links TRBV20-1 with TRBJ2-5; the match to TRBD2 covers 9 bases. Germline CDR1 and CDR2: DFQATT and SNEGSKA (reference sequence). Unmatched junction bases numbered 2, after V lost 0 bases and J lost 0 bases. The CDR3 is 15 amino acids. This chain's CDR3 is CSARELAGDQETQYF. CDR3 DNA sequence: TGCAGTGCTAGAGAGTTAGCGGGGGACCAAGAGACCCAGTACTTC.

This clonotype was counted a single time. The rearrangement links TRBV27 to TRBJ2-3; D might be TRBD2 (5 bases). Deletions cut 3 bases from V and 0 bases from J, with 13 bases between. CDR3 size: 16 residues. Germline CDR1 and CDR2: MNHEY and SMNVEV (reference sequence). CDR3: CASSFRVGASTDTQYF. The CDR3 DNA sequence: TGTGCCAGCAGTTTTCGTGTGGGAGCTAGCACAGATACGCAGTATTTT.

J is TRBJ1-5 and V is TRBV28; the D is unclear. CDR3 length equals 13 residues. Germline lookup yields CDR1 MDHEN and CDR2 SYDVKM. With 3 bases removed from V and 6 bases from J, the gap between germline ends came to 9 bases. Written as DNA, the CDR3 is TGTGCCAGCAGTTTGTTTAGGCGTCAGCCCCAGCATTTT. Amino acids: CASSLFRRQPQHF. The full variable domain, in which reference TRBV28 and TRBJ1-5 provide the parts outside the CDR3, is DVKVTQSSRYLVKRTGEKVFLECVQDMDHENMFWYRQDPGLGLRLIYFSYDVKMKEKGDIPEGYSVSREKKERFSLILESASTNQTSMYLCASSLFRRQPQHFGDGTRLSIL.

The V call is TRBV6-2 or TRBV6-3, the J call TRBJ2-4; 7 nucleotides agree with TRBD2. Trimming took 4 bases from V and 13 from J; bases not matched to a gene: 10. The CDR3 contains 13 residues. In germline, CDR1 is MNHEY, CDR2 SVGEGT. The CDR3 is CASSWEGYNEQYF. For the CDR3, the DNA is TGTGCCAGCAGTTGGGAGGGGTACAATGAGCAGTACTTC.

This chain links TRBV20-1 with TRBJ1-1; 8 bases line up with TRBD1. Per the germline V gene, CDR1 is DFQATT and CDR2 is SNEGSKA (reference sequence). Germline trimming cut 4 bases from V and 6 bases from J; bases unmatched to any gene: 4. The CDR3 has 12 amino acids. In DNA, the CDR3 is TGCAGTGCTACCGGGACAGGCCCTGAAGCTTTCTTT. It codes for CSATGTGPEAFF.

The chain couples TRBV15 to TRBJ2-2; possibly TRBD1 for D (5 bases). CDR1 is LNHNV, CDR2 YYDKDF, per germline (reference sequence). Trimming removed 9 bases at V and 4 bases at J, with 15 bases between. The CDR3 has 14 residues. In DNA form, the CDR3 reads TGTGCCACAGGGGAAGAAGCCCTCACCGGGGAGCTGTTTTTT. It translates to CATGEEALTGELFF.

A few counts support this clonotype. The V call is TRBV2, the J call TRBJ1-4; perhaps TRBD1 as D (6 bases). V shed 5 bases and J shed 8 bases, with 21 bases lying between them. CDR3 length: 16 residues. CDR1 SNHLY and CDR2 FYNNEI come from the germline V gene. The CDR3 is CASSQRSAGEGEKLFF. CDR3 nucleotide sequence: TGTGCCAGCAGTCAAAGGTCGGCAGGGGAGGGAGAAAAACTGTTTTTT.

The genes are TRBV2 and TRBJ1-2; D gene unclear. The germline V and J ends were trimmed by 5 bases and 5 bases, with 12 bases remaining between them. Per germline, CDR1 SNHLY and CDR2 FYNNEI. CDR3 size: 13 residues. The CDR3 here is CASSKGGEYGYTF. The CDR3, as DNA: TGTGCCAGCAGTAAGGGCGGGGAATATGGCTACACCTTC.

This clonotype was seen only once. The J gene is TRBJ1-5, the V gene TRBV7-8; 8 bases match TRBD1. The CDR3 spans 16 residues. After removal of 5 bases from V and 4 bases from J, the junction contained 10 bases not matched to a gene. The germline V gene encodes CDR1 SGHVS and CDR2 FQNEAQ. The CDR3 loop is CASSNTRGQGNQPQHF. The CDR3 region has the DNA TGTGCCAGCAGCAATACAAGAGGACAGGGTAATCAGCCCCAGCATTTT. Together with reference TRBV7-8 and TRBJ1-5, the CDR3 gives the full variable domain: GAGVSQSPRYKVAKRGQDVALRCDPISGHVSLFWYQQALGQGPEFLTYFQNEAQLDKSGLPSDRFFAERPEGSVSTLKIQRTQQEDSAVYLCASSNTRGQGNQPQHFGDGTRLSIL.

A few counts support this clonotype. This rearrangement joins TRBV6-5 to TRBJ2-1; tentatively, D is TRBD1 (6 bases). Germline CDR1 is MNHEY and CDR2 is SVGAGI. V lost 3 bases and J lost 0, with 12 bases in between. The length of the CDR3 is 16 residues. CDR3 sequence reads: CASSYRGTSSYNEQFF. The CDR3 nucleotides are TGTGCCAGCAGTTATCGTGGGACAAGCTCCTACAATGAGCAGTTCTTC.

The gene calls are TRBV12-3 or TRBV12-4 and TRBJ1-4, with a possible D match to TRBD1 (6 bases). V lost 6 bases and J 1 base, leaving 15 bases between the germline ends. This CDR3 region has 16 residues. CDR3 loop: CASSFWGTKTNEKLFF. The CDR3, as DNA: TGTGCCAGCAGCTTTTGGGGGACAAAAACTAATGAAAAACTGTTTTTT.

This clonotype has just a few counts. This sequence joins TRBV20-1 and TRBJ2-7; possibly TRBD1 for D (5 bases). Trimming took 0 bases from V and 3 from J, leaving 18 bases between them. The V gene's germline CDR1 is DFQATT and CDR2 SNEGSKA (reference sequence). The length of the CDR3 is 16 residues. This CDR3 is CSARDRLRETVYEQYF. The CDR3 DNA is TGCAGTGCTAGAGATCGACTTCGTGAGACAGTCTACGAGCAGTACTTC.